This T cell receptor beta chain comes out of a study of CD4 T cells in relation to SARS-CoV-2 and coronaviruses. Study overall: The HLA restriction of the shared crossreactive spike epitopes was mapped. Findings and caveats of the study: No donor gave both pre-pandemic and post-infection samples.

As for this clone: Its antigen remains unknown.

CDR1 and CDR2 from the germline V gene are MDHEN and SYDVKM. This CDR3 is 16 amino acids long. The V end was cut by 5 bases, the J end by 8 bases, with 22 bases between. The unexposed donors gave CD4+ T cells in about 2011-2018, prior to COVID-19. Cryopreserved PBMCs were CD4-enriched, then split into naive and memory cells. Deep TCR-beta sequencing used DNA from uncultured naive and memory CD4+ T cells. Produced via immunoSEQ multiplex PCR; TCRdb's table is partial and in-frame only. The repertoire holds about 64,000 clones, with about 94% as singletons. The sequencing input was naive CD4+ T cells from PBMCs. Regarding subset: naive CD4+ T cells isolated by negative enrichment. The source of this sequence is a human donor in good health. This sequence joins TRBV28 and TRBJ1-5; D possibly corresponds to TRBD1 (6 bases). The CDR3 loop reads CASSTLRTVIVKPQHF. CDR3 sequence (DNA): TGTGCCAGCAGTACCTTACGGACAGTCATTGTTAAGCCCCAGCATTTT. The complete variable domain, with remaining parts taken from reference TRBV28 and TRBJ1-5, reads DVKVTQSSRYLVKRTGEKVFLECVQDMDHENMFWYRQDPGLGLRLIYFSYDVKMKEKGDIPEGYSVSREKKERFSLILESASTNQTSMYLCASSTLRTVIVKPQHFGDGTRLSIL.